Below, 24 T cell receptor beta chains from the same sample are listed, as sequenced in a study of blood T cell repertoires in COVID-19. The table came from immunoSEQ multiplex PCR; TCRdb's copy has only in-frame clones and leaves some out. The sample lists roughly 260,000 clones; around nine tenths were seen once. Sequencing was carried out using peripheral blood. These receptors were obtained from a man aged 35-49 years who had recovered from COVID-19.

The chain links TRBV4-2 to TRBJ2-1; D perhaps matches TRBD2 (7 bases). The germline V gene encodes CDR1 LGHNA and CDR2 YNFKEQ. Trimming shortened V by 1 base and J by 4 bases, and 14 bases separated the two germline ends. This CDR3 spans 16 amino acids. The CDR3 DNA is TGTGCCAGCAGCCAAGGAGGAGGGGGGGTATACAATGAGCAGTTCTTC. It is translated as CASSQGGGGVYNEQFF.

The CDR3 reads CASGPAGQGLLPLHF. The CDR3 nucleotides read TGTGCTAGTGGTCCCGCCGGACAGGGACTTTTACCCCTCCACTTT. This chain links TRBV12-5 with TRBJ1-6; 8 bases map to TRBD1. Germline values: CDR1 LGHNT, CDR2 FRNRAP. This CDR3 region has 15 residues. V lost 5 bases and J lost 12; bases outside the gene matches: 12.

This rearrangement joins TRBV6-4 to TRBJ2-3, with a tentative D call TRBD1 (5 bases). V was trimmed by 2 bases and J by 9 bases, leaving 12 bases between them. The CDR3 contains 13 residues. Germline CDR1 reads MRHNA; CDR2 reads SNTAGT. CDR3 region: CASSDGLRTTQYF. DNA for the CDR3: TGTGCCAGCAGTGACGGTTTGAGGACAACGCAGTATTTT.

V usage is TRBV27 and J usage is TRBJ2-1; 12 nucleotides align to TRBD2. With V trimmed by 3 bases and J by 4 bases, 13 bases remained unmatched. The CDR3 runs 19 residues. CDR1 is MNHEY, CDR2 SMNVEV, per germline (reference sequence). The CDR3 DNA reads TGTGCCAGCAGTTTCAGGAGACTAGCGGGGGCCTCACCATACAATGAGCAGTTCTTC. Translation gives CASSFRRLAGASPYNEQFF.

The V call is TRBV2, the J call TRBJ2-3; D gene uncertain. V lost 4 bases and J 2 bases, leaving 13 bases between the germline ends. Germline CDR1 is SNHLY and CDR2 is FYNNEI. The CDR3 covers 15 residues. This chain's CDR3 is CASSAHGLVTDTQYF. The CDR3 nucleotides read TGTGCCAGCAGTGCCCACGGGTTAGTCACAGATACGCAGTATTTT.

This chain joins TRBV19 and TRBJ2-3; 9 nucleotides align to TRBD2. The CDR3 spans 14 residues. Germline CDR1 LNHDA, CDR2 SQIVND (reference sequence). V shed 6 bases, J shed 6 bases, and the junction held 7 bases outside the gene matches. CDR3 sequence: CASRLAGAPDTQYF. The CDR3 DNA reads TGTGCCAGTAGATTAGCGGGGGCGCCTGATACGCAGTATTTT.

This chain joins TRBV30 and TRBJ1-6; TRBD1 agrees at 7 bases. Losses at the gene ends were 4 bases for V and 13 bases for J; bases not matched to a gene: 13. The CDR3 is made up of 14 amino acids. The V gene's germline CDR1 is GTSNPN and CDR2 SVGIG (reference sequence). CDR3 DNA: TGTGCCTGGACCCGGGACAGTTTCTTCAAGCCCCTCCACTTT. Translated, it gives CAWTRDSFFKPLHF.

The rearrangement uses TRBV13 and TRBJ2-1; 11 bases line up with TRBD2. The V segment lost 2 bases and the J segment 3 bases; nucleotides outside the gene matches: 6. The CDR3 contains 17 residues. Germline loops: CDR1 PRHDT, CDR2 FYEKMQ (reference sequence). The CDR3 protein is CASSLTSGSGGYNEQFF. As DNA, the CDR3 is TGTGCCAGCAGCTTAACTAGCGGGAGTGGAGGCTACAATGAGCAGTTCTTC.

This clone was seen a handful of times. The V and J genes are TRBV9 and TRBJ2-5; 7 nucleotides match TRBD1. In germline, CDR1 is SGDLS, CDR2 YYNGEE. The ends lost 4 bases at V and 5 bases at J; junction bases unmatched: 5. This CDR3 contains 13 residues. The CDR3 nucleotides read TGTGCCAGCAGCCCAGGGGGATGGGAGACCCAGTACTTC. This codes for CASSPGGWETQYF.

This clone was recorded only once. The chain recombines TRBV6-5 with TRBJ2-7; 12 bases match TRBD2. Germline loops: CDR1 MNHEY, CDR2 SVGAGI. The CDR3 contains 15 residues. The J segment lost 12 bases and the V segment lost 2 bases, leaving 11 bases of the junction unmatched. The CDR3 coding sequence is TGTGCCAGCAGTTACCAAGCCAGGACTAGCGGGAAGCTGTACTTC. Its protein is CASSYQARTSGKLYF.

Comment on this clone: One end of the junction is discordant with germline, which a read error may explain. The chain links TRBV6-2 or TRBV6-3 to TRBJ1-1; D possibly corresponds to TRBD1 (6 bases). This CDR3 contains 10 residues. CDR1 is MNHEY, CDR2 SVGEGT, per germline. The CDR3 DNA follows: TGTGCCAGCAGTTTCGACAGGCCGGTGTTT. Residues: CASSFDRPVF.

The CDR3 nucleotides are TGTGCCAGCAGCTCACAGCCCGTGACCACTGAAGCTTTCTTT. Its protein product is CASSSQPVTTEAFF. The chain recombines TRBV7-2 with TRBJ1-1; the D is unclear. Germline V gene data show CDR1 as SGHTA and CDR2 as FQGNSA. This CDR3 contains 14 residues. V lost 4 bases and J 4 bases, leaving 13 bases between the germline ends.

The chain is built from TRBV12-5 and TRBJ1-2; 9 bases align to TRBD1. Germline V gene sequence: CDR1 LGHNT, CDR2 FRNRAP. The V gene end was trimmed by 3 bases and the J gene end by 8 bases; junction bases not matched to a gene: 4. The CDR3 length is 13 residues. This CDR3 is CASGLGTGKGYTF. CDR3 DNA: TGTGCTAGTGGTTTAGGGACAGGGAAAGGCTACACCTTC.

The chain uses TRBV6-5 and TRBJ1-1; 7 bases line up with TRBD1. Trimming removed 8 bases from V and 1 base from J; junction bases left unmatched: 4. Germline V gene lookup returns CDR1 MNHEY and CDR2 SVGAGI. The CDR3 sequence is 13 residues long. As DNA, the CDR3 is TGTGCCAGCCCGGGACAGCCGAACACTGAAGCTTTCTTT. This encodes CASPGQPNTEAFF.

The sample holds one count of this clone. The chain is built from TRBV10-2 and TRBJ2-5; D remains ambiguous. The CDR3 sequence is 10 residues long. Germline V lookup: CDR1 WSHSY, CDR2 SAAADI. V was shortened by 8 bases and J by 4 bases, with 5 bases between the two germline ends. This CDR3 is CASSGETQYF. The CDR3 nucleotides read TGCGCCAGCTCAGGAGAGACCCAGTACTTC.

The count of this clone is one. The chain carries TRBV5-4 and TRBJ2-7; 11 bases line up with TRBD2. The CDR3 runs 15 residues. Germline V gives CDR1 SGHNT, CDR2 YYREEE (reference sequence). The trim removed 1 base at V and 6 bases at J, leaving 6 bases unmatched. The CDR3 reads CASSLNSGRDFEQYF. The CDR3 DNA sequence: TGTGCCAGCAGCTTGAATAGCGGGAGGGACTTCGAGCAGTACTTC.

The CDR3 DNA follows: TGTGCCAGCAGCTTGGGGACTCTAGCGGGACCGAACACCGGGGAGCTGTTTTTT. Translated, it gives CASSLGTLAGPNTGELFF. The chain recombines TRBV7-9 with TRBJ2-2, with TRBD2 identical over 9 bases. Unmatched junction bases numbered 8, after V lost 3 bases and J lost 0 bases. Germline CDR1 reads SEHNR; CDR2 reads FQNEAQ (reference sequence). The CDR3 extends over 18 amino acids.

In this sample, this clone turned up once. The chain is built from TRBV6-5 and TRBJ1-1; 7 positions match TRBD1. With 6 bases clipped from V and 2 bases from J, the junction kept 6 bases outside the gene matches. From germline, CDR1 is MNHEY and CDR2 SVGAGI. The CDR3 covers 14 residues. CDR3 amino acids: CASSPGQINTEAFF. The CDR3 DNA follows: TGTGCCAGCAGCCCGGGACAGATTAACACTGAAGCTTTCTTT.

This chain's CDR3 is CASSVDSGRAGTDTQYF. DNA for the CDR3: TGTGCCAGCAGCGTAGATAGCGGGAGGGCCGGGACAGATACGCAGTATTTT. The chain recombines TRBV9 with TRBJ2-3; TRBD2 matches 11 bases. Trimming took 0 bases from V and 3 from J; bases not matched to a gene: 6. The length of the CDR3 is 17 residues. CDR1 is SGDLS, CDR2 YYNGEE, per germline.

The chain combines TRBV6-2 or TRBV6-3 with TRBJ1-5; D possibly corresponds to TRBD1 (5 bases). Germline V gives CDR1 MNHEY, CDR2 SVGEGT. The CDR3 sequence is 15 residues long. V was clipped by 1 base and J by 3 bases, with 10 bases between them. The CDR3 coding sequence is TGTGCCAGCAGTTACTGGGGGGGTGTCAATCAGCCCCAGCATTTT. As protein: CASSYWGGVNQPQHF.

This chain links TRBV30 with TRBJ1-1, with D maybe TRBD1 (6 bases). V lost 4 bases and J lost 4, with 16 bases in between. The CDR3 has 14 amino acids. CDR1 and CDR2 (germline): GTSNPN, SVGIG (reference sequence). CDR3 nucleotide sequence: TGTGCCTGGAACCTACAGGGTGGCTCCACTGAAGCTTTCTTT. Translation: CAWNLQGGSTEAFF.

This clone was seen just once. J is TRBJ2-1 and V is TRBV7-6; 10 bases match TRBD2. Germline V CDR1 and CDR2: SGHVS, FNYEAQ. The CDR3 loop spans 16 amino acids. V was pared by 1 base and J by 3 bases, with 3 bases of the junction left unmatched. CDR3 sequence: CASSLERLAGYNEQFF. CDR3 sequence (DNA): TGTGCCAGCAGCTTAGAGAGACTAGCGGGCTACAATGAGCAGTTCTTC.

The chain combines TRBV18 with TRBJ2-5; D gene unclear. V was cut by 4 bases and J by 1 base, with 7 bases left in between. The germline gives CDR1 KGHSH, CDR2 LQKENI. The CDR3 is 13 amino acids. DNA of the CDR3: TGTGCCAGCTCACGACACGTCCAAGAGACCCAGTACTTC. Translation gives CASSRHVQETQYF.

CDR3 nucleotides: TGTGCCAGCAGTTACCCGGACAGGTTCCCCTACGAGCAGTACTTC. The encoded protein is CASSYPDRFPYEQYF. This rearrangement joins TRBV6-5 to TRBJ2-7, with TRBD1 matching 7 bases. Germline V CDR1 and CDR2: MNHEY, SVGAGI. The CDR3 is 15 residues long. Trimming took 2 bases from V and 2 from J; bases not matched to a gene: 6.